This passage covers 19 T cell receptor beta chains from one sample sequenced in a study of early T cells in non-severe SARS-CoV-2 infection. MiXCR was run by TCRdb on the 5' RACE reads, yielding one entry per CDR3 protein. The sample carries tens of thousands of distinct CDR3 sequences, about 6.1% recorded once. Sequencing was performed on whole blood, taken at baseline. These receptors all come from an adult who was a healthcare worker with PCR-confirmed SARS-CoV-2 infection or an uninfected control (not recorded which).

This clonotype has a count of ten or more. The V and J genes are TRBV18 and TRBJ1-2, with 9 bases matching TRBD1. V gave up 3 bases and J gave up 4 bases; unmatched junction bases: 6. This CDR3 spans 15 amino acids. Germline loops: CDR1 KGHSH, CDR2 LQKENI. The CDR3 coding sequence is TGTGCCAGCTCACCTCCCGGGACAGGGACCTATGGCTACACCTTC. Its protein product is CASSPPGTGTYGYTF.

This clonotype showed up many times. This rearrangement joins TRBV7-8 to TRBJ2-7; TRBD1 aligns across 7 bases. The V gene's germline CDR1 is SGHVS and CDR2 FQNEAQ. This CDR3 is 14 amino acids long. V shed 3 bases and J 1 base; nucleotides not matched to a gene: 3. The CDR3, as DNA: TGTGCCAGCAGCTTCGGGACAGAGTCCTACGAGCAGTACTTC. Residues: CASSFGTESYEQYF. The full variable domain, rest sourced from reference TRBV7-8 and TRBJ2-7, is GAGVSQSPRYKVAKRGQDVALRCDPISGHVSLFWYQQALGQGPEFLTYFQNEAQLDKSGLPSDRFFAERPEGSVSTLKIQRTQQEDSAVYLCASSFGTESYEQYFGPGTRLTVT.

In DNA form, the CDR3 reads TGTGCCAGCAGTTTACCTCCCTACGAGCAGTACTTC. Its translation is CASSLPPYEQYF. The V and J genes are TRBV28 and TRBJ2-7; no definite D call. With 2 bases removed from V and 2 bases from J, the gap between germline ends came to 4 bases. The CDR3 loop spans 12 amino acids. The germline V gene encodes CDR1 MDHEN and CDR2 SYDVKM.

This clonotype appeared a few times. The V call is TRBV12-3 or TRBV12-4, the J call TRBJ2-1; 12 bases line up with TRBD2. The length of the CDR3 is 17 residues. The trim removed 6 bases at V and 3 bases at J, leaving 9 bases unmatched. CDR3 nucleotide sequence: TGTGCCAGCAGCCGTACTAGCGGGGGGCCCTTCTACAATGAGCAGTTCTTC. Translation: CASSRTSGGPFYNEQFF.

The sample holds a few counts of this clonotype. The chain combines TRBV7-8 with TRBJ2-5, with D possibly called TRBD1 or TRBD2 (5 bases each). This CDR3 has 13 residues. V dropped 6 bases and J dropped 1 base, with 9 bases sitting between them. CDR1 is SGHVS and CDR2 is FQNEAQ in the germline V gene. The CDR3 DNA follows: TGTGCCAGCAGTTGGGACCGCCAAGAGACCCAGTACTTC. This encodes CASSWDRQETQYF. Combining the CDR3 with reference TRBV7-8 and TRBJ2-5 gives the whole variable domain GAGVSQSPRYKVAKRGQDVALRCDPISGHVSLFWYQQALGQGPEFLTYFQNEAQLDKSGLPSDRFFAERPEGSVSTLKIQRTQQEDSAVYLCASSWDRQETQYFGPGTRLLVL.

The chain joins TRBV18 to TRBJ2-5, with TRBD2 as a possible D gene (5 bases). Deletions cut 0 bases from V and 5 bases from J, with 13 bases between. This CDR3 region has 15 residues. Germline CDR1 reads KGHSH; CDR2 reads LQKENI. The chain's CDR3 is CASSPPSGNGETQYF. The CDR3 DNA reads as TGTGCCAGCTCACCACCGTCCGGGAATGGGGAGACCCAGTACTTC.

This clonotype was seen at least ten times. The chain carries TRBV4-1 and TRBJ2-7; no clear D gene. The CDR3 spans 15 residues. Germline assignment: CDR1 MGHRA and CDR2 YSYEKL. Trimming pared 0 bases from V and 6 bases from J, leaving 15 bases between. The CDR3 DNA reads TGCGCCAGCAGCCAAGAGATTATACGGCGTTCCGAGCAGTACTTC. Its translation is CASSQEIIRRSEQYF.

This clonotype was found many times. The chain couples TRBV7-3 to TRBJ1-6; the D gene is possibly TRBD1 (5 bases). Germline CDR1 and CDR2: SGHTA and FQGTGA. The CDR3 length is 15 residues. V was trimmed by 5 bases and J by 7 bases, leaving 15 bases between them. The CDR3 reads CASSTLGGANSPLHF. The CDR3, as DNA: TGTGCCAGCAGCACCCTCGGCGGGGCCAATTCACCCCTCCACTTT.

This clonotype has ten or more counts. The V call is TRBV12-3 or TRBV12-4, the J call TRBJ2-7; 7 bases align to TRBD2. The J segment lost 7 bases and the V segment lost 2 bases, leaving 11 bases of the junction unmatched. The CDR3 runs 15 residues. CDR3 loop: CASSLSGRGDREQYF. CDR3 coding DNA: TGTGCCAGCAGTTTATCAGGTCGGGGGGATCGGGAGCAGTACTTC.

This clonotype was observed many times. V usage is TRBV5-4 and J usage is TRBJ2-3, with 11 bases identical to TRBD2. CDR1 SGHNT and CDR2 YYREEE come from the germline V gene (reference sequence). This CDR3 is built from 16 residues. After removal of 4 bases from V and 0 bases from J, the junction contained 4 bases not matched to a gene. CDR3: CASSQGLAGSTDTQYF. The CDR3 DNA sequence: TGTGCCAGCAGCCAAGGACTAGCGGGTAGCACAGATACGCAGTATTTT.

This clonotype was observed many times. The chain is built from TRBV5-6 and TRBJ1-1; D is ambiguous. The V and J ends lost 2 bases and 1 base respectively, with 6 bases between them. CDR3 length equals 13 residues. Germline V gene data show CDR1 as SGHDT and CDR2 as YYEEEE. Written as DNA, the CDR3 is TGTGCCAGCAGCTTTCAAGCGAACACTGAAGCTTTCTTT. Its translation is CASSFQANTEAFF.

The chain is built from TRBV6-1 and TRBJ2-3; the match to TRBD2 covers 12 bases. There are 18 residues in the CDR3. V lost 1 base, J lost 5 bases, and 10 bases stayed unmatched. The germline CDR1 and CDR2 sequences are MNHNS and SASEGT. In nucleotides, the CDR3 is TGTGCCAGCAGTGAAGTATCGGCTAGCGGGGGGGCTATAGATACGCAGTATTTT. Its translation is CASSEVSASGGAIDTQYF.

A few counts support this clonotype. This chain links TRBV20-1 with TRBJ1-5, with D perhaps TRBD1 (5 bases). V lost 3 bases, J lost 2 bases, and 14 bases lay in between. CDR3 size: 15 residues. Germline V gene data show CDR1 as DFQATT and CDR2 as SNEGSKA (reference sequence). CDR3 amino acids: CSASGDFWGNQPQHF. The CDR3 nucleotides are TGCAGTGCTAGCGGGGACTTCTGGGGCAATCAGCCCCAGCATTTT.

The chain couples TRBV2 to TRBJ2-2, with a weak D call TRBD2 (6 bases). The germline CDR1 and CDR2 sequences are SNHLY and FYNNEI. The CDR3 has 14 residues. V lost 5 bases and J lost 3, with 10 bases in between. The CDR3 protein is CASSRTGDTGELFF. The DNA for the CDR3 is TGTGCCAGCAGTCGAACGGGGGACACCGGGGAGCTGTTTTTT.

This clonotype occurred many times. V is TRBV7-9 and J is TRBJ2-6; no definite D call. The V gene's germline CDR1 is SEHNR and CDR2 FQNEAQ (reference sequence). With 4 bases removed from V and 2 bases from J, the gap between germline ends came to 9 bases. The CDR3 extends over 15 amino acids. The CDR3 DNA reads TGTGCCAGCAGCTGGTGGGGTGCTGGGGCCAACGTCCTGACTTTC. Translated, it gives CASSWWGAGANVLTF.

Ten or more counts support this clonotype. The chain combines TRBV7-7 with TRBJ2-3; D is uncertain. Germline V gives CDR1 SSHAT, CDR2 FNYEAQ (reference sequence). The CDR3 is 16 residues long. Trimming cost V 5 bases and J 0 bases, with 15 bases left between them. CDR3 nucleotides: TGTGCCAGCAGCCCTCAGGTGGACCCTAGCACAGATACGCAGTATTTT. It yields the protein CASSPQVDPSTDTQYF.

Points on this clonotype: Because it lacks the conserved phenylalanine or tryptophan at the end, this CDR3 is likely a read error. V and J are TRBV7-6 and TRBJ1-2; no definite D call. CDR1 is SGHVS and CDR2 is FNYEAQ in the germline V gene. Trimming took 1 base from V and 3 from J, leaving 6 bases between them. The CDR3 extends over 13 amino acids. CDR3 DNA sequence: TGTGCCAGCAGCTTAGGGGTTTACTATGGCTACACCTCC. Translation: CASSLGVYYGYTS.

This clonotype was recorded at least ten times. The chain carries TRBV7-9 and TRBJ1-1, with TRBD1 as a possible D gene (6 bases). This CDR3 contains 11 residues. V lost 4 bases and J lost 6, with 6 bases in between. Germline V gene data show CDR1 as SEHNR and CDR2 as FQNEAQ (reference sequence). CDR3 in DNA: TGTGCCAGCAGCTGGACAGCTGAAGCTTTCTTT. Protein: CASSWTAEAFF.

The J gene is TRBJ1-1, the V gene TRBV28, with D unresolved. There are 14 residues in the CDR3. The germline V and J ends were trimmed by 5 bases and 4 bases, with 14 bases remaining between them. The germline V gene encodes CDR1 MDHEN and CDR2 SYDVKM. In DNA form, the CDR3 reads TGTGCCAGCAGTCTCGCTTCGGTTATCACTGAAGCTTTCTTT. Amino acid sequence: CASSLASVITEAFF.